The clone carrying this T cell receptor (beta chain) was observed a handful of times. The V and J ends lost 2 bases and 4 bases, in that order; junction bases with no gene match: 5. Germline V gene sequence: CDR1 SQVTM, CDR2 ANQGSEA. The CDR3 covers 13 residues. This sample is drawn from a study of control samples from healthy donors and cancer patients. TCRdb keeps only in-frame clones here, not all; method: immunoSEQ multiplex PCR. The repertoire has some 140,000 clones, roughly 94% of them found once; the top ten carry around 5.4%. This chain joins TRBV29-1 and TRBJ2-7, with 7 bases identical to TRBD1. The receptor's source is a middle-aged man in good health. The sequencing input was blood. The CDR3, as DNA: TGCAGCGTTGAAATGCGACAGGGATACGAGCAGTACTTC. Protein sequence: CSVEMRQGYEQYF.